Sequencing of this T cell receptor beta chain was carried out in a study of T cell responses to AZD1222 COVID-19 vaccine. Germline loops: CDR1 SNHLY, CDR2 FYNNEI. Germline trimming cut 3 bases from V and 6 bases from J; bases unmatched to any gene: 3. The CDR3 contains 14 residues. Second doses at about 4 or about 12 weeks were pooled. Data came from immunoSEQ multiplex PCR; TCRdb stores just in-frame clones and leaves some out. The data show roughly 120,000 clones, around 85% seen once. This material consisted of peripheral blood, taken 28 days after the second AZD1222 dose. The chain carries TRBV2 and TRBJ2-2; 8 nucleotides align to TRBD2. The receptor's source is an adult who received the AZD1222 COVID-19 vaccine. The CDR3 DNA sequence: TGTGCCAGCAGTGATGGAGCGGGGGCCGGGGAGCTGTTTTTT. It codes for CASSDGAGAGELFF. The variable domain in full, with the rest retrieved from reference TRBV2 and TRBJ2-2, is EPEVTQTPSHQVTQMGQEVILRCVPISNHLYFYWYRQILGQKVEFLVSFYNNEISEKSEIFDDQFSVERPDGSNFTLKIRSTKLEDSAMYFCASSDGAGAGELFFGEGSRLTVL.